This TCR beta chain was identified during a study of beta chain features in type 1 diabetes. Regarding the study as a whole: All four CD4+ subsets from Type 1 diabetes patients carried moderately but significantly shorter TCRB CDR3s. Possibly, sequencing cDNA over-represented cells that had high TCR expression levels.

Sequencing targeted expressed TCRB transcripts, as all isolated RNA had been reverse transcribed. Using immunoSEQ multiplex PCR, the repertoire was profiled, and TCRdb retains in-frame clones only, with some absent. The data show about 170,000 clones, less than 9.5% seen once. Sorting that relied on CD45RO/CCR7/CD25/CD127/CD95/CD27 yielded CD4+ naive, central memory, regulatory and stem cell-like memory cells. Sorted populations all exceeded 98% purity. CDR3 length equals 14 residues. V shed 5 bases and J 4 bases; nucleotides not matched to a gene: 5. In germline, CDR1 is SGHTA, CDR2 FQGTGA. As to this clone: What it binds is not known.

The TCR comes from a woman between 40 and 55 years old with type 1 diabetes. The sample was central memory CD4+ T cells from blood. The chain couples TRBV7-3 to TRBJ1-2, with 9 bases aligning to TRBD1. The CDR3 spells CASSPTGGFYGYTF. The CDR3 coding sequence is TGTGCCAGCAGCCCTACAGGGGGCTTCTATGGCTACACCTTC.